This entry describes one TCR beta chain. Stated treatment: around 19 received Ad26.COV2.S at low or high dose, single or two shots; several received placebo; per-sample allocation not given. Day 63 following the first vaccine or placebo injection was when the samples were taken. The data were taken from a study of Ad26.COV2.S vaccination and SARS-CoV-2 variants. Per germline, CDR1 PRHDT and CDR2 FYEKMQ (reference sequence). The V end was cut by 7 bases, the J end by 5 bases, with 12 bases between. This CDR3 has 14 amino acids. The method was immunoSEQ multiplex PCR; TCRdb's version includes in-frame clones alone and lacks a portion of them. The table shows around 340,000 clones, with 80% to 90% occurring only once.

The chain is built from TRBV13 and TRBJ1-6; tentatively, D is TRBD1 (5 bases). The source of this sequence is a person aged 18-60 years who received the Ad26.COV2.S COVID-19 vaccine or a placebo. The source material was peripheral blood, sampled in a trial of Ad26.COV2.S vaccine versus placebo. The DNA for the CDR3 is TGTGCCAGCACCTCAGGGCAGGATAATTCACCCCTCCACTTT. Protein: CASTSGQDNSPLHF.